Shown below are 13 T cell receptor beta chains from a single sample sequenced in a study of shared clonotypes between healthy human individuals. The method was immunoSEQ multiplex PCR; TCRdb's version includes in-frame clones alone and lacks a portion of them. The repertoire holds just over 2,000,000 clones, about 95% seen once, with about 1.1% in the top ten. Naive CD8 cells lacked CD45RO and underwent positive selection for CCR7, leaving out terminally differentiated effector memory CD45RA+ cells. Specimen: naive CD8+ T cells sorted from blood. The receptors were gathered from a man aged 18 to 30 in good health.

CDR3 sequence reads: CASSPARREGTGELFF. The CDR3 DNA reads TGTGCCAGCAGTCCCGCACGCAGGGAGGGAACCGGGGAGCTGTTTTTT. J is TRBJ2-2 and V is TRBV28, with TRBD2 identical over 7 bases. The length of the CDR3 is 16 residues. The germline gives CDR1 MDHEN, CDR2 SYDVKM. V lost 5 bases, J lost 5 bases, and 11 bases stayed unmatched.

The CDR3 spells CASSSMGLAGNTGELFF. CDR3 bases: TGTGCCAGCAGCTCGATGGGACTAGCGGGGAACACCGGGGAGCTGTTTTTT. This chain uses TRBV13 with TRBJ2-2, with 12 bases aligning to TRBD2. Per the germline V gene, CDR1 is PRHDT and CDR2 is FYEKMQ (reference sequence). With V trimmed by 4 bases and J by 1 base, 4 bases remained unmatched. The CDR3 sequence is 17 residues long. Combining the CDR3 with reference TRBV13 and TRBJ2-2 gives the whole variable domain AAGVIQSPRHLIKEKRETATLKCYPIPRHDTVYWYQQGPGQDPQFLISFYEKMQSDKGSIPDRFSAQQFSDYHSELNMSSLELGDSALYFCASSSMGLAGNTGELFFGEGSRLTVL.

The V and J genes are TRBV15 and TRBJ2-5; the D is unclear. The last part of the DNA fits TRBJ2-7 better; the J call may be wrong. The CDR3 is 16 residues long. Germline CDR1 LNHNV, CDR2 YYDKDF (reference sequence). The CDR3 region has the DNA TGTGCCACCAGCAGAGACCTCGACACTACCTCCTACGAGCAGTACTTC. It is translated as CATSRDLDTTSYEQYF.

The J gene is TRBJ1-5, the V gene TRBV30; TRBD1 might be the D (5 bases). The CDR3 contains 15 residues. In germline, CDR1 is GTSNPN, CDR2 SVGIG (reference sequence). The V gene lost 1 base and the J gene lost 0 bases, with 10 bases spanning the gap. The CDR3 protein is CAWSAGTHSNQPQHF. Here the CDR3 DNA reads TGTGCCTGGAGTGCAGGGACCCATAGCAATCAGCCCCAGCATTTT.

This clone was seen more than once but under ten times. This chain connects TRBV2 to TRBJ2-7; 10 positions agree with TRBD2. The CDR3 is 15 residues long. V trimming: 4 bases; J trimming: 2 bases; junction bases outside the gene matches: 5. Germline V gene sequence: CDR1 SNHLY, CDR2 FYNNEI. The CDR3 sequence: CASSAGTSATYEQYF. In nucleotides, the CDR3 is TGTGCCAGCAGTGCCGGGACTAGCGCGACCTACGAGCAGTACTTC.

V gene TRBV29-1 combines with J gene TRBJ2-3, with D hard to call. In germline, CDR1 is SQVTM, CDR2 ANQGSEA. Trimming stripped 6 bases from V and 2 bases from J, with 3 bases between. The CDR3 loop spans 10 amino acids. CDR3 sequence reads: CSVFTDTQYF. In DNA form, the CDR3 reads TGCAGCGTCTTCACAGATACGCAGTATTTT.

In regard to this clone: The sample holds other DNA sequences that translate to the same CDR3. The chain joins TRBV7-9 to TRBJ1-2; D gene uncertain. The CDR3 contains 13 residues. Germline-derived CDR1 and CDR2 are SEHNR and FQNEAQ (reference sequence). Trimming pared 5 bases from V and 1 base from J, leaving 8 bases between. CDR3: CASSLEVNYGYTF. The CDR3 DNA reads TGTGCCAGCAGCCTGGAAGTTAACTATGGCTACACCTTC. The whole variable domain, filled in from reference TRBV7-9 and TRBJ1-2, reads DTGVSQNPRHKITKRGQNVTFRCDPISEHNRLYWYRQTLGQGPEFLTYFQNEAQLEKSRLLSDRFSAERPKGSFSTLEIQRTEQGDSAMYLCASSLEVNYGYTFGSGTRLTVV.

This clone was detected a few times. This specimen includes other DNA sequences encoding the same CDR3. This chain uses TRBV2 with TRBJ2-2; D is undetermined. The V end lost 4 bases, the J end lost 4 bases, and 1 base lay between the germline ends. This CDR3 spans 11 amino acids. Germline CDR1 and CDR2: SNHLY and FYNNEI. This CDR3 reads CASSGTGELFF. The CDR3 DNA follows: TGTGCCAGCAGTGGCACCGGGGAGCTGTTTTTT.

J is TRBJ2-7 and V is TRBV28, with TRBD2 identical over 8 bases. The CDR3 loop spans 14 amino acids. The junction had 5 bases not matched to a gene; V was cut back by 1 base and J by 6 bases. Germline V gene lookup returns CDR1 MDHEN and CDR2 SYDVKM. The CDR3 sequence is CASSLSGGASEQYF. The CDR3, as DNA: TGTGCCAGCAGTTTATCCGGGGGGGCCAGCGAGCAGTACTTC. The variable domain in full, with the rest retrieved from reference TRBV28 and TRBJ2-7, is DVKVTQSSRYLVKRTGEKVFLECVQDMDHENMFWYRQDPGLGLRLIYFSYDVKMKEKGDIPEGYSVSREKKERFSLILESASTNQTSMYLCASSLSGGASEQYFGPGTRLTVT.

The chain recombines TRBV6-1 with TRBJ1-1; D uncertain. This CDR3 comprises 14 residues. With 0 bases removed from V and 2 bases from J, the gap between germline ends came to 7 bases. CDR1 is MNHNS and CDR2 is SASEGT in the germline V gene. CDR3 region: CASSEAWRNTEAFF. The CDR3 region has the DNA TGTGCCAGCAGTGAAGCTTGGCGTAACACTGAAGCTTTCTTT.

The V gene is TRBV11-2, the J gene TRBJ2-7; 7 nucleotides line up with TRBD2. CDR1 is SGHAT, CDR2 FQNNGV, per germline. This CDR3 comprises 13 residues. Losses at the gene ends were 8 bases for V and 4 bases for J; bases not matched to a gene: 8. CDR3 coding DNA: TGTGCCAGCGAACCTAGCGGTTTATACGAGCAGTACTTC. It translates to CASEPSGLYEQYF.

This clone appeared once. This rearrangement joins TRBV11-2 to TRBJ1-2, with a weak D call TRBD1 (5 bases). This CDR3 spans 18 amino acids. Germline CDR1 is SGHAT and CDR2 is FQNNGV. The germline V and J ends were trimmed by 2 bases and 4 bases, with 23 bases remaining between them. CDR3 sequence: CASSLYPGTPYQLYGYTF. For the CDR3, the DNA is TGTGCCAGCAGCTTATATCCCGGGACCCCCTACCAACTCTATGGCTACACCTTC.

The chain carries TRBV6-1 and TRBJ2-1; D is possibly TRBD1 (6 bases). With 3 bases removed from V and 8 bases from J, the gap between germline ends came to 23 bases. The CDR3 contains 17 residues. Germline V gene lookup returns CDR1 MNHNS and CDR2 SASEGT. Written as DNA, the CDR3 is TGTGCCAGCAGTGAGTATTTTGGACAGTCATTTATTTATGAGCAGTTCTTC. It yields the protein CASSEYFGQSFIYEQFF.